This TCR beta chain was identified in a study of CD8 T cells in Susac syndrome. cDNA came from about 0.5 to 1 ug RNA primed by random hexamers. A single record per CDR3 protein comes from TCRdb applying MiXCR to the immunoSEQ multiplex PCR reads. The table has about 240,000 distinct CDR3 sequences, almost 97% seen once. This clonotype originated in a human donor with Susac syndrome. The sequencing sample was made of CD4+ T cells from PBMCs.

The CDR3 sequence: CASSLSGRGVNEQFF. The CDR3 DNA follows: TGCGCCAGCAGCTTGTCCGGCAGAGGGGTCAATGAGCAGTTCTTC. The chain links TRBV5-1 to TRBJ2-1; the D gene could be TRBD1 or TRBD2 (5 bases each). Trimming took off 1 base at V and 6 bases at J, with 14 bases between the two ends. Germline CDR1 is SGHRS and CDR2 is YFSETQ. The CDR3 is made up of 15 amino acids. Using reference TRBV5-1 and TRBJ2-1 for the parts outside the CDR3, the full variable domain is KAGVTQTPRYLIKTRGQQVTLSCSPISGHRSVSWYQQTPGQGLQFLFEYFSETQRNKGNFPGRFSGRQFSNSRSEMNVSTLELGDSALYLCASSLSGRGVNEQFFGPGTRLTVL.